This T cell receptor (beta chain) was obtained from a study of T cells after posttransplantation cyclophosphamide. TCRdb's copy holds only in-frame clones and misses some; the assay was immunoSEQ multiplex PCR. Among about 2,000 clones listed, approximately 74% were seen once. Busulfan-fludarabine conditioning, marrow transplant, and cyclophosphamide on days +3 and +4 were administered. CDR3 length equals 14 residues. V was shortened by 3 bases and J by 3 bases, with 13 bases between the two germline ends. From germline, CDR1 is SGDLS and CDR2 YYNGEE. In its sample, this clone was seen a few times. The antigen is undetermined. Study-level results: Tissue-infiltrating T cells from skin or gut overlapped little with blood T cells. Later blood repertoires were often dominated by clones from the donor CD8+ memory compartment. TRB clonality was highly associated with recipient CMV seropositivity and reactivation.

The receptor was isolated from a male patient in his fifties who received an allogeneic stem cell transplant from a related donor and was CMV-positive. Among the T cells, some may be from the graft donor. The V and J genes are TRBV9 and TRBJ2-7, with D tentatively TRBD2 (5 bases). Sequencing used PBMCs, obtained 34 to 35 days after a stem cell transplant with posttransplant cyclophosphamide. The CDR3 reads CASSAGVPYYEQYF. The CDR3, as DNA: TGTGCCAGCAGCGCCGGGGTCCCCTACTACGAGCAGTACTTC.